The rows below give T cell receptor beta chains drawn from one sample of a study of cytomegalovirus exposure and HLA in healthy donors. This table comes from immunoSEQ multiplex PCR, and its TCRdb copy is limited to in-frame clones, with some not included. The data show roughly 330,000 clones, roughly nine tenths seen once. Sequencing input: PBMCs. The receptors stem from a woman in her twenties or thirties in good health and CMV-seropositive. Each CDR3 is given with its conserved first and last residue. Each record gives: CDR3 protein, CDR3 DNA, V gene, clone size, J gene, D gene. The D gene is left open where the match is weak. Clone size, where shown, is once, few, many, or a class for clones that have expanded.

CASSLSFGEGPHNEQFF | TGTGCCAGCAGTTTATCGTTTGGGGAGGGCCCTCACAATGAGCAGTTCTTC | TRBV27 | . | TRBJ2-1 | TRBD2
CASSVSGQGPEKLFF | TGTGCCAGCAGCGTATCGGGGCAGGGGCCTGAAAAACTGTTTTTT | TRBV9 | few | TRBJ1-4 | .
CASSSTGGNSPLHF | TGTGCCAGCAGCTCGACAGGGGGCAATTCACCCCTCCACTTT | TRBV7-9 | . | TRBJ1-6 | TRBD1
CASSKDSYNEQFF | TGTGCCAGCAGCAAGGACAGCTACAATGAGCAGTTCTTC | TRBV11-2 | once | TRBJ2-1 | .
CASGLGTGVSGYTF | TGTGCTAGTGGTTTGGGGACGGGCGTGAGTGGCTACACCTTC | TRBV12-5 | . | TRBJ1-2 | .
CASRRTGSTDTQYF | TGTGCCAGTAGGCGGACGGGGAGCACAGATACGCAGTATTTT | TRBV19 | . | TRBJ2-3 | .
CASRVGPEAFF | TGTGCCAGCAGGGTAGGACCTGAAGCTTTCTTT | TRBV7-9 | . | TRBJ1-1 | .
CASSFSTEQYF | TGTGCCAGCAGCTTCTCAACCGAGCAGTACTTC | TRBV13 | few | TRBJ2-7 | .
CASIRLPPPSYEQYF | TGCGCCAGCATCCGACTCCCTCCACCTTCCTACGAGCAGTACTTC | TRBV5-1 | . | TRBJ2-7 | .
CSVTGPFAGELFF | TGCAGCGTGACAGGGCCTTTTGCCGGGGAGCTGTTTTTT | TRBV29-1 | . | TRBJ2-2 | TRBD1
CASKKPGLKSYEQYF | TGTGCCAGTAAAAAACCGGGACTAAAGTCCTACGAGCAGTACTTC | TRBV28 | . | TRBJ2-7 | TRBD2
CASSTTDRGNYGYTF | TGTGCCAGCAGCACTACGGACAGGGGAAACTATGGCTACACCTTC | TRBV9 | few | TRBJ1-2 | TRBD1
CASSNPRVEGYEQYF | TGTGCCAGCAGTAACCCCAGGGTTGAGGGATACGAGCAGTACTTC | TRBV6-6 | . | TRBJ2-7 | .
CASSLWGTGDNEQFF | TGTGCCAGCAGCTTGTGGGGGACAGGAGACAATGAGCAGTTCTTC | TRBV5-6 | . | TRBJ2-1 | TRBD1
CASTVDWQYF | TGTGCCAGCACCGTGGACTGGCAGTACTTC | TRBV7-9 | . | TRBJ2-7 | .
CASSQDFFGNTIYF | TGCGCCAGCAGCCAAGACTTCTTTGGAAACACCATATATTTT | TRBV4-3 | . | TRBJ1-3 | .
CASIQGADTEAFF | TGTGCCAGCATTCAGGGGGCCGACACTGAAGCTTTCTTT | TRBV6-1 | . | TRBJ1-1 | TRBD1
CASSLRGSVGTQYF | TGTGCCAGCAGCTTACGGGGCAGCGTGGGGACCCAGTACTTC | TRBV11-2 | . | TRBJ2-5 | .
CASSLIGVAGANVLTF | TGTGCCAGCAGTTTGATCGGGGTGGCTGGGGCCAACGTCCTGACTTTC | TRBV28 | . | TRBJ2-6 | .
CASSGDGQGTDTQYF | TGTGCCAGCAGTGGTGACGGACAGGGCACAGATACGCAGTATTTT | TRBV2 | . | TRBJ2-3 | TRBD1
CASSGRQGAYEQYF | TGTGCCAGCAGCGGGCGACAGGGGGCGTACGAGCAGTACTTC | TRBV6-5 | . | TRBJ2-7 | TRBD1
CASSPGQGDYGYTF | TGTGCCAGCAGCCCGGGACAGGGCGACTATGGCTACACCTTC | TRBV4-2 | . | TRBJ1-2 | TRBD1
CASSVAGGHGYTF | TGTGCCAGCAGCGTAGCGGGGGGTCATGGCTACACCTTC | TRBV9 | . | TRBJ1-2 | .
CASSQGRYNEQFF | TGTGCCAGCAGCCAAGGTCGCTACAATGAGCAGTTCTTC | TRBV14 | . | TRBJ2-1 | .
CASSPGGETQYF | TGTGCCAGCTCACCAGGCGGGGAGACCCAGTACTTC | TRBV18 | . | TRBJ2-5 | .